This T cell receptor (beta chain) originates from a study of cytomegalovirus exposure and HLA in healthy donors. Study-level results: A list of 150 or so TCR beta chains associated with cytomegalovirus was given.

Primers for the PCR totalled 60 Vbeta and 13 Jbeta. The table came from immunoSEQ multiplex PCR; TCRdb's copy has only in-frame clones and leaves some out. Of 130,000 or so clones in the sample, roughly 73% were seen once. V lost 3 bases, J lost 1 base, and 18 bases lay in between. CDR1 is KGHSH, CDR2 LQKENI, per germline. The CDR3 has 17 residues. This clone occurred once. Antigen specificity is unknown. The V gene is TRBV18, the J gene TRBJ1-1, with D possibly being TRBD1 (6 bases). The clonotype originates from a male donor in good health and CMV-seronegative. Sample: PBMCs. The CDR3 DNA reads TGTGCCAGCTCACCTCCAACGTCAGGGGCGCGGAACACTGAAGCTTTCTTT. Translation gives CASSPPTSGARNTEAFF.